The present entry profiles one T cell receptor beta chain with its context. Other nucleotide sequences in the sample specify the same CDR3. The sample is drawn from a study of blood T cell repertoires in COVID-19. With 1 base clipped from V and 3 bases from J, the junction kept 2 bases outside the gene matches. CDR3 size: 15 residues. Germline V CDR1 and CDR2: SGDLS, YYNGEE. Per the authors' pipeline: Estimates of nucleated cell counts were drawn from the amplification of reference gene primers. Using immunoSEQ multiplex PCR, the repertoire was profiled, and TCRdb retains in-frame clones only, with some absent. The V and J calls and clone size come from that table; D and trimming were worked out from the DNA. The sample includes 190,000 or so clones, more than 60% of them seen just once.

Sequenced: peripheral blood. The V and J genes are TRBV9 and TRBJ2-1; 9 nucleotides match TRBD2. The source is a man aged 45 to 65 who had recovered from COVID-19. In nucleotides, the CDR3 is TGTGCCAGCAGCGTAAGTAGCGGGAGCTACAATGAGCAGTTCTTC. Its translation: CASSVSSGSYNEQFF.